This T cell receptor beta chain was retrieved from a study of blood T cell repertoires in COVID-19. For the study at large: The United States, Italy and Spain were the sources of the acute and convalescent COVID-19 samples.

Before being deemed recovered, Cohort 3 donors had two negative PCRs, clearance, or symptom resolution. The CDR3 has 12 amino acids. Germline trimming cut 9 bases from V and 4 bases from J; bases unmatched to any gene: 4. CDR1 and CDR2 from the germline V gene are MNHEY and SVGAGI. TCRdb keeps only in-frame clones here, not all; method: immunoSEQ multiplex PCR. This table holds under 450,000 clones, around 87% found once. The clonotype was recovered from a man younger than 45 who had recovered from COVID-19. The chain couples TRBV6-5 to TRBJ2-7, with TRBD1 matching 9 bases. The source material was PBMCs or T cells enriched from blood (not recorded which). The chain's CDR3 is CASGQGIYEQYF. CDR3 bases: TGTGCCAGTGGACAGGGGATATACGAGCAGTACTTC.